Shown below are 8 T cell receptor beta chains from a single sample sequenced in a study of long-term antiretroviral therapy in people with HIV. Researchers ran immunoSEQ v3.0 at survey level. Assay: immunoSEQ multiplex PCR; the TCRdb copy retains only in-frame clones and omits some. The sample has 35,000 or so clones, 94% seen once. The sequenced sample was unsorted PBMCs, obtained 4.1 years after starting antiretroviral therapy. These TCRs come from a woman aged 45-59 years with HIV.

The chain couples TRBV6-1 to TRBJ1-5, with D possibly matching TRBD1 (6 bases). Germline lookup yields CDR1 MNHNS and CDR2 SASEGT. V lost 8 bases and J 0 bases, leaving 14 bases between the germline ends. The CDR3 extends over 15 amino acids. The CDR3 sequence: CASSGGDNSNQPQHF. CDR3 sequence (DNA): TGTGCCAGCTCTGGCGGGGACAATAGCAATCAGCCCCAGCATTTT.

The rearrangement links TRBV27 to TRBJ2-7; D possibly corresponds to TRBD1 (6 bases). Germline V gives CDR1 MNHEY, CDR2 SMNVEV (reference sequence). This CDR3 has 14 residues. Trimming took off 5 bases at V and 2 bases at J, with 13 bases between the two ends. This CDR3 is CASSGQLPPYEQYF. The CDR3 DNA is TGTGCCAGCAGTGGACAGCTCCCCCCCTACGAGCAGTACTTC.

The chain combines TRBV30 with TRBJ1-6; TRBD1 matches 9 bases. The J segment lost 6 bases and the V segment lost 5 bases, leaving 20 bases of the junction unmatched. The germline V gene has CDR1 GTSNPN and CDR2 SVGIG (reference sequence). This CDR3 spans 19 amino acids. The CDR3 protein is CAWGDRRDRVLKGNSPLHF. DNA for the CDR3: TGTGCCTGGGGTGACCGCCGGGACAGGGTTTTAAAGGGTAATTCACCCCTCCACTTT.

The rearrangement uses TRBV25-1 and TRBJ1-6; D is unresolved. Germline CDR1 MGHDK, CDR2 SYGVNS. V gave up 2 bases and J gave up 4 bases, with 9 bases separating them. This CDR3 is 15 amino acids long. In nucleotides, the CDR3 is TGTGCCAGCAGTGAAGCTAGAGGGTATAATTCACCCCTCCACTTT. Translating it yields CASSEARGYNSPLHF.

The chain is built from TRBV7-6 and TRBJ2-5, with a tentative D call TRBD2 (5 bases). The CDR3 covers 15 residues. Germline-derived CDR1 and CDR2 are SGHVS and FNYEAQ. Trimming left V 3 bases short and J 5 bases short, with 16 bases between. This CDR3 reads CASSLGNSAVETQYF. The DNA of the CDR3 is TGTGCCAGCAGCTTGGGTAACTCAGCGGTTGAGACCCAGTACTTC.

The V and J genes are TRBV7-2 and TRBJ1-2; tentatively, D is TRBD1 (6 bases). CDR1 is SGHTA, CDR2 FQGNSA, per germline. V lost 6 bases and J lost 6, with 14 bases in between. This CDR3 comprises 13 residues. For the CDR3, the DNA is TGTGCCAGCAGACTAGACAGGACGCATGGCTACACCTTC. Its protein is CASRLDRTHGYTF.

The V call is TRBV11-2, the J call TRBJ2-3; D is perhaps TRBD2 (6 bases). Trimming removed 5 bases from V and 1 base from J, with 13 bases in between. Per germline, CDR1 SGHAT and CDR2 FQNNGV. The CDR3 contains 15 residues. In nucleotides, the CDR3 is TGTGCCAGCAGCCCCCAGCGGGTCGGCACAGATACGCAGTATTTT. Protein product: CASSPQRVGTDTQYF.

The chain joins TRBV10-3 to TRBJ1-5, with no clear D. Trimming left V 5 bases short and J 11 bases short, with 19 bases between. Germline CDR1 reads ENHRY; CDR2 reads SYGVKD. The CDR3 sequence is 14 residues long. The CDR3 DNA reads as TGTGCCATCAGTATTTCTGCCGACCGAGAGGCCCAGCATTTT. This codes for CAISISADREAQHF.